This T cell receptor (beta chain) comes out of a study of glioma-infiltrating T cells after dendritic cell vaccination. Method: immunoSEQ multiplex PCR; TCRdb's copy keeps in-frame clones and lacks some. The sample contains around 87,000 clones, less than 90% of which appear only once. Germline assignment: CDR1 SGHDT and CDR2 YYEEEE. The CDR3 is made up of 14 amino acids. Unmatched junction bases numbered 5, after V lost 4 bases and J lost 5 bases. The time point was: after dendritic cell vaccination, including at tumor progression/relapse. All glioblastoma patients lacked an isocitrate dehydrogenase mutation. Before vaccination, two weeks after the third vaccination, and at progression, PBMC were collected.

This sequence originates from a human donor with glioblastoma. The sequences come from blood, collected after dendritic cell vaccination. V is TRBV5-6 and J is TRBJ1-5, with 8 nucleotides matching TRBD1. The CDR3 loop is CASSPGQGYQPQHF. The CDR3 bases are TGTGCCAGCAGCCCCGGACAGGGTTATCAGCCCCAGCATTTT.